The entry that follows covers one TCR beta chain sequence. V was trimmed by 5 bases and J by 1 base, leaving 14 bases between them. This CDR3 contains 15 residues. Germline CDR1 is MNHEY and CDR2 is SVGAGI. The sample comes from a study of T cell responses to AZD1222 COVID-19 vaccine. Data came from immunoSEQ multiplex PCR; TCRdb stores just in-frame clones and leaves some out. The sample holds around 99,000 clones; around nine tenths are singletons and the top ten take around 4.7%. This TCR came from an adult who received the AZD1222 COVID-19 vaccine. The sample consisted of peripheral blood, taken 28 days after the second AZD1222 dose. This rearrangement joins TRBV6-5 to TRBJ1-1; D is unresolved. The CDR3 DNA reads TGTGCCAGCAGTCTAAACGGACTTCCGAACACTGAAGCTTTCTTT. Its protein is CASSLNGLPNTEAFF.